Below, 24 T cell receptor beta chains from the same sample are listed, as sequenced in a study of T cell responses to AZD1222 COVID-19 vaccine. Only in-frame clones appear in the TCRdb table, and some are missing; sequencing was by immunoSEQ multiplex PCR. The sample gives 140,000 or so clones, roughly 90% of which show up once; under 2% is in the top ten. The specimen was peripheral blood, collected 28 days after the second AZD1222 dose. All receptors derive from an adult who received the AZD1222 COVID-19 vaccine.

The chain joins TRBV29-1 to TRBJ2-6; D is unresolved. The V gene lost 4 bases and the J gene lost 0 bases, with 7 bases spanning the gap. The CDR3 is 14 amino acids. Per the germline V gene, CDR1 is SQVTM and CDR2 is ANQGSEA. In DNA, the CDR3 is TGCAGCGTTGCGGTGAGCTCTGGGGCCAACGTCCTGACTTTC. Its protein is CSVAVSSGANVLTF.

The chain uses TRBV6-2 or TRBV6-3 and TRBJ2-7; 7 bases agree with TRBD2. The V segment lost 0 bases and the J segment 0 bases; nucleotides outside the gene matches: 5. The CDR3 contains 16 residues. Germline CDR1 is MNHEY and CDR2 is SVGEGT. The CDR3 is CASSYSGREDSYEQYF. CDR3 coding DNA: TGTGCCAGCAGTTACTCTGGTCGGGAGGACTCCTACGAGCAGTACTTC.

This clone was seen just once. The chain combines TRBV7-9 with TRBJ2-5, with D unclear. Germline assignment: CDR1 SEHNR and CDR2 FQNEAQ (reference sequence). CDR3 length: 13 residues. Trimming left V 1 base short and J 4 bases short, with 7 bases between. Here the CDR3 DNA reads TGTGCCAGCAGCTTAGGCCTAGGAGAGACCCAGTACTTC. The encoded protein is CASSLGLGETQYF.

The V call is TRBV4-2, the J call TRBJ1-3, with TRBD1 as a possible D gene (5 bases). Per the germline V gene, CDR1 is LGHNA and CDR2 is YNFKEQ. V dropped 2 bases and J dropped 4 bases, with 9 bases sitting between them. The CDR3 extends over 14 amino acids. The CDR3 DNA is TGTGCCAGCAGCCAACGTGGGGGAGGAAACACCATATATTTT. Translated: CASSQRGGGNTIYF.

The rearrangement links TRBV29-1 to TRBJ2-2, with 8 bases fitting TRBD1. Trimming cost V 6 bases and J 0 bases; bases outside gene matches: 6. The CDR3 spans 15 residues. In germline, CDR1 is SQVTM, CDR2 ANQGSEA. CDR3 amino acids: CSVYRGAANTGELFF. DNA of the CDR3: TGCAGCGTGTACAGGGGGGCGGCGAACACCGGGGAGCTGTTTTTT.

This chain connects TRBV18 to TRBJ1-4; TRBD1 might be the D (5 bases). The ends were cut back, 6 bases at V and 8 bases at J, with 13 bases in the middle. Germline V gives CDR1 KGHSH, CDR2 LQKENI. The CDR3 extends over 13 amino acids. In DNA form, the CDR3 reads TGTGCCAGCTCCCGGGGACCACAAGAAAAACTGTTTTTT. This translates into CASSRGPQEKLFF.

The rearrangement links TRBV7-9 to TRBJ1-2; TRBD1 matches 8 bases. CDR3 size: 14 residues. The trim removed 3 bases at V and 4 bases at J, leaving 4 bases unmatched. The germline V gene encodes CDR1 SEHNR and CDR2 FQNEAQ (reference sequence). CDR3 sequence reads: CASSFGQGSYGYTF. The CDR3 DNA reads TGTGCCAGCAGCTTCGGACAGGGAAGCTATGGCTACACCTTC.

The gene calls are TRBV15 and TRBJ1-3, with D uncertain. The CDR3 has 12 residues. Germline CDR1 reads LNHNV; CDR2 reads YYDKDF (reference sequence). V was pared by 0 bases and J by 4 bases, with 1 base between. CDR3 loop: CATSRDGNTIYF. DNA of the CDR3: TGTGCCACCAGCAGAGACGGAAACACCATATATTTT.

This sequence joins TRBV11-3 and TRBJ2-1; unclear D gene. The germline V gene has CDR1 SGHNT and CDR2 YENEEA. V was pared by 3 bases and J by 3 bases, with 3 bases between. The CDR3 runs 12 residues. The CDR3 is CASSFDYNEQFF. The CDR3 bases are TGTGCCAGCAGCTTTGACTACAATGAGCAGTTCTTC.

This sequence joins TRBV5-4 and TRBJ2-2; no definite D call. V was trimmed by 4 bases and J by 2 bases, leaving 15 bases between them. CDR3 length: 16 amino acids. CDR1 SGHNT and CDR2 YYREEE come from the germline V gene (reference sequence). The CDR3 protein is CASSPVSSANTGELFF. CDR3 bases: TGTGCCAGCAGCCCGGTTTCGAGCGCAAACACCGGGGAGCTGTTTTTT.

The V and J genes are TRBV12-3 or TRBV12-4 and TRBJ1-5; D is uncertain. V was trimmed by 6 bases and J by 4 bases, leaving 10 bases between them. The CDR3 is made up of 13 amino acids. CDR3 bases: TGTGCCAGCAGGCTCGGCAGAAATCAGCCCCAGCATTTT. It encodes CASRLGRNQPQHF.

The rearrangement uses TRBV4-1 and TRBJ1-1, with D unclear. Per germline, CDR1 MGHRA and CDR2 YSYEKL. The CDR3 consists of 14 residues. Trimming left V 2 bases short and J 0 bases short, with 7 bases between. CDR3 sequence reads: CASSQLGLNTEAFF. CDR3 bases: TGCGCCAGCAGCCAATTAGGGTTGAACACTGAAGCTTTCTTT.

J is TRBJ2-5 and V is TRBV5-1, with D perhaps TRBD1 or TRBD2 (5 bases each). The CDR3 spans 12 residues. Germline V gene lookup returns CDR1 SGHRS and CDR2 YFSETQ. Trimming pared 6 bases from V and 3 bases from J, leaving 9 bases between. The CDR3 loop reads CASTGTEETQYF. CDR3 nucleotide sequence: TGCGCCAGCACCGGGACGGAAGAGACCCAGTACTTC.

The J gene is TRBJ1-5, the V gene TRBV7-2, with 7 bases fitting TRBD1. Unmatched junction bases numbered 3, after V lost 5 bases and J lost 2 bases. In germline, CDR1 is SGHTA, CDR2 FQGNSA. The CDR3 has 14 residues. The CDR3 nucleotides are TGTGCCAGCAGCCCCACAGGGGGCAATCAGCCCCAGCATTTT. Translating it yields CASSPTGGNQPQHF.

This chain links TRBV19 with TRBJ2-1; 8 bases align to TRBD2. CDR1 is LNHDA and CDR2 is SQIVND in the germline V gene (reference sequence). The CDR3 loop spans 19 amino acids. The junction had 17 bases not matched to a gene; V was cut back by 7 bases and J by 0 bases. DNA for the CDR3: TGTGCCAGTACCAATGGGGGACTAGAGCCAGGGGACTCCTACAATGAGCAGTTCTTC. This translates into CASTNGGLEPGDSYNEQFF. The whole variable domain, filled in from reference TRBV19 and TRBJ2-1, reads DGGITQSPKYLFRKEGQNVTLSCEQNLNHDAMYWYRQDPGQGLRLIYYSQIVNDFQKGDIAEGYSVSREKKESFPLTVTSAQKNPTAFYLCASTNGGLEPGDSYNEQFFGPGTRLTVL.

Remarks on this clone: The junction departs from the called germline gene at one end, perhaps through a read error. This sequence joins TRBV2 and TRBJ2-1, with 8 nucleotides matching TRBD1. The CDR3 spans 16 residues. Germline CDR1 SNHLY, CDR2 FYNNEI. The CDR3 DNA reads TGTGCCAGCAGTGACCTGTCAGGGGGCGCCTATAATGAGCAGTTCTTC. Amino acids: CASSDLSGGAYNEQFF.

The rearrangement links TRBV13 to TRBJ2-7; TRBD1 might be the D (5 bases). The ends were cut back, 5 bases at V and 1 base at J, with 12 bases in the middle. The CDR3 spans 14 residues. Germline lookup yields CDR1 PRHDT and CDR2 FYEKMQ (reference sequence). The CDR3 DNA reads TGTGCCAGCAGCGGCAGGGATATTTCCTACGAGCAGTACTTC. Amino acids: CASSGRDISYEQYF.

The rearrangement links TRBV4-3 to TRBJ2-3, with D perhaps matching TRBD2 (5 bases). This CDR3 spans 16 amino acids. Deletions cut 2 bases from V and 2 bases from J, with 14 bases between. CDR1 is LGHNA, CDR2 YSLEER, per germline. CDR3 in DNA: TGCGCCAGCAGCCAATTCCTCGGGATCAACACAGATACGCAGTATTTT. It translates to CASSQFLGINTDTQYF.

The chain joins TRBV6-2 or TRBV6-3 to TRBJ1-1; the D is unclear. This CDR3 is 14 amino acids long. CDR1 is MNHEY and CDR2 is SVGEGT in the germline V gene. V was shortened by 2 bases and J by 2 bases, with 9 bases between the two germline ends. CDR3 loop: CASSYQSFNTEAFF. DNA for the CDR3: TGTGCCAGCAGTTACCAGAGCTTCAACACTGAAGCTTTCTTT.

This clone was observed once. The J gene is TRBJ1-3, the V gene TRBV7-9; D possibly corresponds to TRBD1 (6 bases). This CDR3 is 15 amino acids long. Trimming removed 5 bases at V and 0 bases at J, with 11 bases between. Germline assignment: CDR1 SEHNR and CDR2 FQNEAQ (reference sequence). CDR3 sequence: CASSQRGFSGNTIYF. The DNA for the CDR3 is TGTGCCAGCAGCCAGAGGGGGTTCTCTGGAAACACCATATATTTT.

The J gene is TRBJ1-4, the V gene TRBV16; D is unresolved. CDR1 and CDR2 from the germline V gene are KGHSY and FQNENV. The V end lost 2 bases, the J end lost 0 bases, and 10 bases lay between the germline ends. The CDR3 is 16 residues long. CDR3: CASSQGRIATNEKLFF. The CDR3 DNA is TGTGCCAGCAGCCAAGGCAGGATTGCAACTAATGAAAAACTGTTTTTT. Drawing the rest from reference TRBV16 and TRBJ1-4, the complete variable domain is GEEVAQTPKHLVRGEGQKAKLYCAPIKGHSYVFWYQQVLKNEFKFLISFQNENVFDETGMPKERFSAKCLPNSPCSLEIQATKLEDSAVYFCASSQGRIATNEKLFFGSGTQLSVL.

The chain uses TRBV6-2 or TRBV6-3 and TRBJ2-5; D is unclear. The germline gives CDR1 MNHEY, CDR2 SVGEGT. Deletions cut 0 bases from V and 6 bases from J, with 5 bases between. The CDR3 length is 12 residues. CDR3 amino acids: CASSYSVKTQYF. CDR3 DNA sequence: TGTGCCAGCAGTTACTCGGTGAAGACCCAGTACTTC.

The chain recombines TRBV6-5 with TRBJ2-2; 8 positions agree with TRBD2. The CDR3 runs 15 residues. The germline V gene encodes CDR1 MNHEY and CDR2 SVGAGI. The ends lost 2 bases at V and 6 bases at J; junction bases unmatched: 5. In nucleotides, the CDR3 is TGTGCCAGCAGTTACCCATCGGGGGGGGCCGGGGAGCTGTTTTTT. It encodes CASSYPSGGAGELFF.

This chain connects TRBV7-9 to TRBJ2-1; D unclear. The CDR3 runs 14 residues. Trimming left V 5 bases short and J 8 bases short, with 16 bases between. The germline V gene encodes CDR1 SEHNR and CDR2 FQNEAQ (reference sequence). CDR3: CASSPYLGLDEQFF. In DNA, the CDR3 is TGTGCCAGCAGCCCGTACCTAGGGTTGGATGAGCAGTTCTTC.